Listed below are T cell receptor beta chains from one sample, sequenced in a study of cytomegalovirus exposure and HLA in healthy donors. Sequenced by immunoSEQ multiplex PCR; TCRdb stores in-frame clones only, minus some. The table has around 140,000 clones, 80% to 90% seen once; the top ten hold more than 1%. The sequenced material came from PBMCs. Receptor source: a woman between 18 and 29 years old in good health and CMV-seronegative. CDR3s include the opening cysteine and the closing phenylalanine or tryptophan. Fields, in order: clone size, J gene, V gene, D gene, CDR3 protein, CDR3 DNA. The D gene is left open where the match is weak. The size field is filled for only some rows; it gives once, few, many or a size class.

NA | TRBJ2-7 | TRBV29-1 | TRBD1 | CSVVPPGTDYEQYF | TGCAGCGTCGTACCTCCGGGGACAGACTACGAGCAGTACTTC
NA | TRBJ2-3 | TRBV5-4 | NA | CASSLDWRTDTQYF | TGTGCCAGCAGCTTGGATTGGAGAACAGATACGCAGTATTTT
NA | TRBJ2-3 | TRBV18 | NA | CASSRTGIIDTQYF | TGTGCCAGCTCACGAACAGGGATTATAGATACGCAGTATTTT
once | TRBJ2-3 | TRBV19 | NA | CASSSRGGSQDTQYF | TGTGCCAGTAGTTCGCGGGGTGGGTCACAAGATACGCAGTATTTT
NA | TRBJ2-5 | TRBV5-1 | NA | CASSFRYQETQYF | TGCGCCAGCAGCTTCAGGTACCAAGAGACCCAGTACTTC
once | TRBJ2-2 | TRBV11-3 | NA | CASSLMTGDTGELFF | TGTGCCAGCAGCCTAATGACGGGGGACACCGGGGAGCTGTTTTTT
NA | TRBJ2-6 | TRBV4-1 | TRBD1 | CASSRRDRGMSGANVLTF | TGCGCCAGCAGCCGACGGGACAGGGGGATGTCTGGGGCCAACGTCCTGACTTTC
NA | TRBJ2-1 | TRBV7-3 | TRBD1 | CASSEGANNEQFF | TGTGCCAGCAGCGAGGGGGCTAACAATGAGCAGTTCTTC
NA | TRBJ1-1 | TRBV6-1 | TRBD1 | CASRSTGDEAFF | TGTGCCAGCAGATCTACAGGGGACGAAGCTTTCTTT
NA | TRBJ2-3 | TRBV5-1 | TRBD2 | CASSVLAGAQYTQYF | TGCGCCAGCAGCGTCCTAGCGGGGGCACAGTATACGCAGTATTTT